The clone carrying this TCR beta chain was seen a few times. Its antigen remains unknown. Time point here: persistent/refractory GD, antithyroid drugs over 5 years with positive TRAb. Making the TCR library involved RNA that had been extracted from PBMCs. EDTA tubes were used for drawing around 8.8 milliliters of peripheral blood. Building the TCR beta libraries relied on iRepertoire HTBI primers, and CDR3 regions underwent Arm-PCR. TCRdb passed the multiplex PCR reads through MiXCR, listing each CDR3 protein once. This table has some 370,000 distinct CDR3 sequences, about a fifth appearing once. This sample is part of a study of regulatory T cells in long-lasting Graves disease. Study in general: It was over 5 years of antithyroid drugs, with positive TSH receptor antibodies, that meant persistent Graves' disease. Study findings and constraints: Samples came from peripheral blood alone, without thyroid tissue. Limited sample numbers may have lowered accuracy.

The germline V gene has CDR1 MGHDK and CDR2 SYGVNS. The CDR3 sequence is 15 residues long. V was shortened by 3 bases and J by 3 bases, with 14 bases between the two germline ends. The sequence was obtained from a female donor with Graves disease. The material sequenced was peripheral blood mononuclear cells (PBMCs), taken when the disease was refractory, from a patient treated with antithyroid drugs. The J gene is TRBJ1-1, the V gene TRBV25-1, with a possible D match to TRBD1 (5 bases). CDR3 nucleotide sequence: TGTGCCAGCAGTGACCTCGGGAGGGGCGACACTGAAGCTTTCTTT. It translates to CASSDLGRGDTEAFF.